The following is a TCR beta chain sequence with its context. This sample was included in a study of blood T cell repertoires in COVID-19. Trimming shortened V by 0 bases and J by 0 bases, and 9 bases separated the two germline ends. CDR1 is SEHNR and CDR2 is FQNEAQ in the germline V gene (reference sequence). The CDR3 sequence is 16 residues long. Participant-given clinical history determined each cohort assignment. Profiled with immunoSEQ multiplex PCR; TCRdb holds only in-frame clones, not every one. There are about 220,000 clones in the sample; 70% to 85% occur only once, and approximately 3.6% lies in the top ten.

The sequence was obtained from a woman aged 55 to 70 who had recovered from COVID-19. The chain has TRBV7-9 and TRBJ1-3; D is ambiguous. Sequencing input: PBMCs or T cells enriched from blood (not recorded which). This chain's CDR3 is CASSLATVPSGNTIYF. In DNA form, the CDR3 reads TGTGCCAGCAGCTTAGCAACAGTACCCTCTGGAAACACCATATATTTT.